The next 17 T cell receptor beta chains were all read from a single sample in a study of vaccination and CD4 T cells after COVID-19. For these receptors, no antigen is known. Time point described: late sampling 161 to 241 days after vaccination in a few convalescent patients. The treatment is: approximately 9-day PBMC culture with coronavirus spike peptide pools or control peptides (ViraFEST assay). Cultured CD4+ T cells had their DNA profiled by the Oncomine TCR Beta short-read assay. TCRdb processed the PCR reads anew with MiXCR; each CDR3 protein has one entry. The repertoire holds 20,000 to 25,000 distinct CDR3 sequences, roughly 50% seen once, with about 13% in the top ten. Material: CD4+ T cells from blood, cultured in vitro, obtained about 7 months after SARS-CoV-2 vaccination. These receptors were collected from a human donor who had recovered from COVID-19.

The J gene is TRBJ2-1, the V gene TRBV7-2; the match to TRBD2 covers 8 bases. The CDR3 sequence is 15 residues long. The germline CDR1 and CDR2 sequences are SGHTA and FQGNSA. J was trimmed by 1 base and V by 5 bases; bases with no gene match: 4. This chain's CDR3 is CASSPLAGSYNEQFF. The CDR3 DNA reads as TGTGCCAGCAGCCCCCTAGCGGGTTCCTACAATGAGCAGTTCTTC.

The sample holds a few counts of this clonotype. This sequence joins TRBV6-1 and TRBJ2-7, with a tentative D call TRBD1 (6 bases). V lost 6 bases and J lost 0, with 12 bases in between. The V gene's germline CDR1 is MNHNS and CDR2 SASEGT. The CDR3 spans 14 residues. The CDR3 nucleotides read TGTGCCAGCAGGGCTGACAGGAGCTCCTACGAGCAGTACTTC. Encoded protein: CASRADRSSYEQYF.

The chain recombines TRBV11-1 with TRBJ2-1, with 12 positions matching TRBD2. V trimming: 3 bases; J trimming: 7 bases; junction bases outside the gene matches: 4. CDR3 length: 15 residues. Germline CDR1 SGHAT, CDR2 FQDESV (reference sequence). CDR3 amino acids: CASSLGLAGGNEQFF. The DNA for the CDR3 is TGTGCCAGCAGCTTGGGCCTAGCGGGAGGGAATGAGCAGTTCTTC.

This clonotype has just a few counts. The J gene is TRBJ1-2, the V gene TRBV19; TRBD1 might be the D (6 bases). This CDR3 comprises 15 residues. Per the germline V gene, CDR1 is LNHDA and CDR2 is SQIVND (reference sequence). V was shortened by 4 bases and J by 0 bases, with 12 bases between the two germline ends. The DNA for the CDR3 is TGTGCCAGTAGTACCTGGGACACTCCTAACTATGGCTACACCTTC. Protein sequence: CASSTWDTPNYGYTF.

The chain is built from TRBV7-9 and TRBJ1-2, with 7 bases that match TRBD1. Germline CDR1 and CDR2: SEHNR and FQNEAQ (reference sequence). This CDR3 has 13 amino acids. Trimming removed 4 bases from V and 7 bases from J; junction bases left unmatched: 6. The CDR3 bases are TGTGCCAGCAGCTCTAACAGGGGAGGTGGCTACACCTTC. Protein product: CASSSNRGGGYTF.

The chain combines TRBV4-1 with TRBJ2-7; perhaps TRBD2 as D (6 bases). V shed 5 bases and J shed 7 bases, with 21 bases lying between them. Germline V gene data show CDR1 as MGHRA and CDR2 as YSYEKL. The CDR3 spans 15 residues. For the CDR3, the DNA is TGCGCCAGCAGCTCTGAAGGGTGGGAGGTCGGGGAGCAGTACTTC. This gives the protein CASSSEGWEVGEQYF.

With respect to this clonotype: The junction shows a germline mismatch at one end, possibly a read error. The J gene is TRBJ2-5, the V gene TRBV7-7; tentatively, D is TRBD2 (5 bases). The CDR3 is 13 amino acids. CDR1 is SSHAT, CDR2 FNYEAQ, per germline (reference sequence). The CDR3 nucleotides are TGTGCTAGCAGCCGAGCGGAAGAAGAGACCCAGTACTTC. It encodes CASSRAEEETQYF.

This clonotype was detected only a few times. V usage is TRBV7-2 and J usage is TRBJ2-7; 7 nucleotides align to TRBD1. The germline V gene encodes CDR1 SGHTA and CDR2 FQGNSA. The CDR3 contains 15 residues. Trimming took 1 base from V and 3 from J; bases not matched to a gene: 6. DNA of the CDR3: TGTGCCAGCAGCTTAGGACAGGGTGGGAACTACGAGCAGTACTTC. Its protein product is CASSLGQGGNYEQYF. The full variable domain, its missing parts supplied by reference TRBV7-2 and TRBJ2-7, is GAGVSQSPSNKVTEKGKDVELRCDPISGHTALYWYRQSLGQGLEFLIYFQGNSAPDKSGLPSDRFSAERTGGSVSTLTIQRTQQEDSAVYLCASSLGQGGNYEQYFGPGTRLTVT.

The rearrangement joins TRBV11-2 to TRBJ2-7; 7 bases fit TRBD2. There are 13 residues in the CDR3. The V and J ends lost 10 bases and 4 bases, in that order; junction bases with no gene match: 10. From germline, CDR1 is SGHAT and CDR2 FQNNGV. The CDR3 DNA reads TGTGCCACAGGCCGGGCAGCGGGATACGAGCAGTACTTC. Translation gives CATGRAAGYEQYF.

The chain links TRBV11-1 to TRBJ2-2, with 8 bases aligning to TRBD1. CDR3 length: 14 amino acids. Germline assignment: CDR1 SGHAT and CDR2 FQDESV (reference sequence). The V segment lost 5 bases and the J segment 7 bases; nucleotides outside the gene matches: 6. The CDR3 DNA reads as TGTGCCAGCAGCCGTTACAGGGGGAACGGGGAGCTGTTTTTT. It translates to CASSRYRGNGELFF.

Relative to its sample, this clonotype is medium-sized (0.01 to 0.1%). V gene TRBV7-3 combines with J gene TRBJ2-7; 10 nucleotides align to TRBD2. The CDR3 covers 13 residues. V lost 5 bases to trimming and J lost 6 bases; unmatched junction nucleotides: 4. Germline CDR1 SGHTA, CDR2 FQGTGA. This CDR3 reads CASSTSGTGEQYF. CDR3 nucleotides: TGTGCCAGCAGCACTAGCGGGACGGGCGAGCAGTACTTC.

The chain is built from TRBV6-1 and TRBJ2-5, with 9 bases that match TRBD1. The CDR3 is made up of 14 amino acids. V lost 6 bases to trimming and J lost 7 bases; unmatched junction nucleotides: 9. The germline CDR1 and CDR2 sequences are MNHNS and SASEGT. DNA of the CDR3: TGTGCCAGCAGGGGACAGGGTGGATTAGGGACCCAGTACTTC. Amino acids: CASRGQGGLGTQYF.

This rearrangement joins TRBV20-1 to TRBJ2-1, with unresolved D. CDR3 length: 15 amino acids. The V gene lost 0 bases and the J gene lost 5 bases, with 14 bases spanning the gap. Germline values: CDR1 DFQATT, CDR2 SNEGSKA (reference sequence). The CDR3 here is CSARDPMTGNNEQFF. The DNA for the CDR3 is TGCAGTGCTAGAGACCCCATGACCGGAAACAATGAGCAGTTCTTC.

This sequence joins TRBV7-8 and TRBJ2-1; maybe TRBD1 (5 bases). V lost 5 bases to trimming and J lost 4 bases, with 21 bases between them. This CDR3 has 17 residues. The germline CDR1 and CDR2 sequences are SGHVS and FQNEAQ. CDR3 DNA sequence: TGTGCCAGCAGCCCCGCAGGGCGTTCTTGGATATACAATGAGCAGTTCTTC. Translated, it gives CASSPAGRSWIYNEQFF.

This chain uses TRBV2 with TRBJ1-6; D not resolved. Germline values: CDR1 SNHLY, CDR2 FYNNEI. The V and J ends lost 4 bases and 0 bases respectively, with 7 bases between them. This CDR3 region has 15 residues. The CDR3 DNA is TGTGCCAGCAGTGGGGAGAGCTCCTATAATTCACCCCTCCACTTT. Its translation is CASSGESSYNSPLHF.

The chain links TRBV5-4 to TRBJ2-7, with D tentatively TRBD2 (5 bases). Trimming cost V 4 bases and J 3 bases, with 11 bases left between them. The V gene's germline CDR1 is SGHNT and CDR2 YYREEE (reference sequence). The CDR3 runs to 13 residues. CDR3 DNA sequence: TGTGCCAGCAGCCCCGGAGGATTCTACGAGCAGTACTTC. Its translation is CASSPGGFYEQYF.

This chain links TRBV27 with TRBJ1-1; D is undetermined. The V end lost 3 bases, the J end lost 4 bases, and 12 bases lay between the germline ends. The germline V gene encodes CDR1 MNHEY and CDR2 SMNVEV (reference sequence). The CDR3 covers 14 residues. This chain's CDR3 is CASSFGLGITEAFF. The CDR3 nucleotides are TGTGCCAGCAGTTTCGGTCTGGGGATCACTGAAGCTTTCTTT.